The next 16 T cell receptor beta chains were all read from a single sample in a study of blood T cell repertoires in COVID-19. TCRdb's table, derived via immunoSEQ multiplex PCR, lists solely in-frame clones and lacks some. Seen here are more than 200,000 clones, around 90% observed once, and the top ten hold approximately 0.7%. The sample taken for sequencing was peripheral blood. The origin of the receptors is a human donor in a cohort sampled during active COVID-19.

V usage is TRBV15 and J usage is TRBJ1-5; D gene uncertain. Germline V gene data show CDR1 as LNHNV and CDR2 as YYDKDF (reference sequence). The CDR3 sequence is 15 residues long. Trimming left V 5 bases short and J 2 bases short, with 13 bases between. The CDR3, as DNA: TGTGCCACCAGCGGCGGGGTTTATGGCAATCAGCCCCAGCATTTT. This translates into CATSGGVYGNQPQHF.

The chain recombines TRBV7-8 with TRBJ1-4; perhaps TRBD1 as D (5 bases). V was clipped by 0 bases and J by 8 bases, with 16 bases between them. The CDR3 is made up of 16 amino acids. Germline CDR1 reads SGHVS; CDR2 reads FQNEAQ. The CDR3 region is CASSLAAGTSGEKLFF. CDR3 coding DNA: TGTGCCAGCAGCTTAGCGGCCGGGACTTCAGGGGAAAAACTGTTTTTT.

The CDR3 loop is CASSPRQGNTEAFF. In nucleotides, the CDR3 is TGTGCCAGCAGCCCCCGACAGGGGAACACTGAAGCTTTCTTT. The chain employs TRBV7-3 and TRBJ1-1; 7 nucleotides agree with TRBD1. After removal of 5 bases from V and 1 base from J, the junction contained 4 bases not matched to a gene. The CDR3 runs to 14 residues. The germline gives CDR1 SGHTA, CDR2 FQGTGA. The full variable domain, with the rest looked up from reference TRBV7-3 and TRBJ1-1, is GAGVSQTPSNKVTEKGKYVELRCDPISGHTALYWYRQSLGQGPEFLIYFQGTGAADDSGLPNDRFFAVRPEGSVSTLKIQRTERGDSAVYLCASSPRQGNTEAFFGQGTRLTVV.

The V and J genes are TRBV3-1 (or the pseudogene TRBV3-2) and TRBJ2-2; no definite D call. This CDR3 region has 12 residues. V was cut by 9 bases and J by 5 bases, with 10 bases left in between. Germline V gene lookup returns CDR1 LGHDT and CDR2 YNNKEL (reference sequence). CDR3 DNA sequence: TGTGCCAGACGCCCGGAGACCGGGGAGCTGTTTTTT. The encoded protein is CARRPETGELFF.

This clone was seen only once. V gene TRBV7-8 combines with J gene TRBJ2-3; D might be TRBD2 (5 bases). From germline, CDR1 is SGHVS and CDR2 FQNEAQ. V lost 7 bases, J lost 2 bases, and 10 bases lay in between. The length of the CDR3 is 13 residues. CDR3: CASTRRDTDTQYF. CDR3 in DNA: TGTGCCAGCACCCGCCGGGACACAGATACGCAGTATTTT.

This sequence joins TRBV9 and TRBJ2-7; D possibly corresponds to TRBD1 (5 bases). The CDR3 extends over 14 amino acids. The germline V gene has CDR1 SGDLS and CDR2 YYNGEE. The ends were cut back, 0 bases at V and 5 bases at J, with 12 bases in the middle. CDR3 protein: CASSVAIQENEQYF. In DNA, the CDR3 is TGTGCCAGCAGCGTAGCTATACAGGAAAACGAGCAGTACTTC.

The chain employs TRBV7-2 and TRBJ2-5, with D possibly being TRBD2 (6 bases). This CDR3 contains 15 residues. Trimming left V 7 bases short and J 6 bases short, with 21 bases between. Germline-derived CDR1 and CDR2 are SGHTA and FQGNSA. CDR3 protein: CASTDSGGVGKTQYF. The CDR3 coding sequence is TGTGCCAGCACCGACTCGGGCGGGGTTGGCAAGACCCAGTACTTC.

In its sample, this clone was seen once. This chain links TRBV6-2 or TRBV6-3 with TRBJ2-7; TRBD2 aligns across 9 bases. CDR3 size: 15 residues. V shed 5 bases, J shed 6 bases, and the junction held 11 bases outside the gene matches. Germline loops: CDR1 MNHEY, CDR2 SVGEGT. This CDR3 is CASSETAGGLAEQYF. The CDR3 coding sequence is TGTGCCAGCAGTGAGACAGCGGGGGGCCTAGCCGAGCAGTACTTC.

V is TRBV19 and J is TRBJ2-1, with 10 bases identical to TRBD2. Germline CDR1 and CDR2: LNHDA and SQIVND (reference sequence). Germline trimming cut 5 bases from V and 6 bases from J; bases unmatched to any gene: 10. This CDR3 spans 16 amino acids. The chain's CDR3 is CASSLAAGGLANEQFF. The CDR3 nucleotides are TGTGCCAGTAGTCTGGCAGCGGGGGGGCTGGCCAATGAGCAGTTCTTC.

This rearrangement joins TRBV4-3 to TRBJ1-5; D uncertain. Trimming took off 0 bases at V and 3 bases at J, with 15 bases between the two ends. The CDR3 is 17 amino acids. CDR1 and CDR2 from the germline V gene are LGHNA and YSLEER. The CDR3 region has the DNA TGCGCCAGCAGCCAAGATAAGATAAACAGTCTCAATCAGCCCCAGCATTTT. This encodes CASSQDKINSLNQPQHF.

Here the CDR3 DNA reads TGTGCCAGCAGACAGGGAATAAATCAGCCCCAGCATTTT. Translated: CASRQGINQPQHF. The V and J genes are TRBV6-6 and TRBJ1-5; D possibly corresponds to TRBD1 (6 bases). Trimming took off 6 bases at V and 4 bases at J, with 10 bases between the two ends. CDR3 length equals 13 residues. The germline CDR1 and CDR2 sequences are MNHNY and SVGAGI (reference sequence).

This clone was counted once. One end of the junction does not line up with germline, which may come from a read error. The gene calls are TRBV6-5 and TRBJ1-1, with 9 bases identical to TRBD1. Germline V gene data show CDR1 as MNHEY and CDR2 as SVGAGI. This CDR3 is built from 13 residues. In DNA form, the CDR3 reads TGCCATTCCTCTGGGACAGGGCGTACTGAAGCTTTCTTT. Its protein is CHSSGTGRTEAFF.

The J gene is TRBJ1-2, the V gene TRBV21-1. TRBV21-1 represents a pseudogene. The CDR3 sequence is 8 residues long. CDR3 DNA sequence: TGTGCCAGCATGGGAGCCCTCTTC. This gives the protein CASMGALF.

The rearrangement uses TRBV4-1 and TRBJ1-2; a weak D match, TRBD1 (6 bases). The CDR3 is made up of 13 amino acids. Germline-derived CDR1 and CDR2 are MGHRA and YSYEKL. V lost 2 bases and J 4 bases, leaving 8 bases between the germline ends. CDR3 region: CASSQTGSYGYTF. In DNA, the CDR3 is TGCGCCAGCAGCCAAACAGGGAGCTATGGCTACACCTTC.

The chain has TRBV5-1 and TRBJ1-6, with TRBD1 identical over 9 bases. With V trimmed by 2 bases and J by 6 bases, 6 bases remained unmatched. This CDR3 has 16 amino acids. Germline V lookup: CDR1 SGHRS, CDR2 YFSETQ. CDR3 sequence (DNA): TGCGCCAGCAGCTTAACAGGGGGCGAGCTTAATTCACCCCTCCACTTT. Translation gives CASSLTGGELNSPLHF. Full variable domain (rest looked up from reference TRBV5-1 and TRBJ1-6): KAGVTQTPRYLIKTRGQQVTLSCSPISGHRSVSWYQQTPGQGLQFLFEYFSETQRNKGNFPGRFSGRQFSNSRSEMNVSTLELGDSALYLCASSLTGGELNSPLHFGNGTRLTVT.

J is TRBJ2-7 and V is TRBV5-1; TRBD1 might be the D (6 bases). The germline V and J ends were trimmed by 5 bases and 4 bases, with 19 bases remaining between them. Germline V CDR1 and CDR2: SGHRS, YFSETQ. CDR3 size: 15 residues. CDR3 protein: CASRVGVTGGYEQYF. CDR3 DNA: TGCGCCAGCAGAGTTGGAGTGACAGGAGGTTACGAGCAGTACTTC.